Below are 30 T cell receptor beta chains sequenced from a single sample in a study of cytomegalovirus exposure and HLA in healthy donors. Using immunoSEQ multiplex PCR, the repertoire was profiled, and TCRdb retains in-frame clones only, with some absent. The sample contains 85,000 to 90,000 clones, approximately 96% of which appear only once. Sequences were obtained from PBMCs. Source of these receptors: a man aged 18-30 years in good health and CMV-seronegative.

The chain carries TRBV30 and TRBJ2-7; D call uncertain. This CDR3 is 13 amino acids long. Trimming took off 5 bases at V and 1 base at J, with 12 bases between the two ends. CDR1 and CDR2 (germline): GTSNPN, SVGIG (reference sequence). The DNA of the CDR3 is TGTGCCTGGGGGCCTGACGGATCCTACGAGCAGTACGTC. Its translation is CAWGPDGSYEQYV.

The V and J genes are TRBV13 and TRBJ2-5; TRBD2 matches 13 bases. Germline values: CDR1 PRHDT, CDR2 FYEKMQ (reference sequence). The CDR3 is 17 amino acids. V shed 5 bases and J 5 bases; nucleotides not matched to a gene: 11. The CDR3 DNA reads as TGTGCCAGCAGCCAGCCGGGACTAGCGGGACAACAGGAGACCCAGTACTTC. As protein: CASSQPGLAGQQETQYF.

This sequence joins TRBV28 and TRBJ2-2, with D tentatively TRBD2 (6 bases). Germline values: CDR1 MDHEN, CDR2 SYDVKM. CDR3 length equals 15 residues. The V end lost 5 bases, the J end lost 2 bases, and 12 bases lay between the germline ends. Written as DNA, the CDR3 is TGTGCCAGCAGTCGTAGCGGCCTCAACACCGGGGAGCTGTTTTTT. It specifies CASSRSGLNTGELFF. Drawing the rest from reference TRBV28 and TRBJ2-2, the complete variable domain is DVKVTQSSRYLVKRTGEKVFLECVQDMDHENMFWYRQDPGLGLRLIYFSYDVKMKEKGDIPEGYSVSREKKERFSLILESASTNQTSMYLCASSRSGLNTGELFFGEGSRLTVL.

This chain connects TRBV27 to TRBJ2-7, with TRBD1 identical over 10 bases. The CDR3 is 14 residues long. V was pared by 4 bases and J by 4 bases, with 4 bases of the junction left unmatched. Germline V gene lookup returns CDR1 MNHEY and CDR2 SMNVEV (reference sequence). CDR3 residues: CASSSGTGEYEQYF. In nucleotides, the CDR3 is TGTGCCAGCAGTTCCGGGACAGGGGAGTACGAGCAGTACTTC.

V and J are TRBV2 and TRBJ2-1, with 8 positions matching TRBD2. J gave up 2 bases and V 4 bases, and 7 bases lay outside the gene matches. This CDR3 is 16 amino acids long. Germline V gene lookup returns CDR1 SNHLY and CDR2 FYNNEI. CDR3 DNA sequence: TGTGCCAGCAGTGCCCTAGCGGGCCGAACCTACAATGAGCAGTTCTTC. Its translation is CASSALAGRTYNEQFF.

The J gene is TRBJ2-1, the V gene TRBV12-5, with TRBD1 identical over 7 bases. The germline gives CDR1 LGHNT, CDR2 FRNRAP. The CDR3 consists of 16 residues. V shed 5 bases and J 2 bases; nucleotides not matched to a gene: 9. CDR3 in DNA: TGTGCTAGTGGTAGAAACGACAGGGTTGCCTACAATGAGCAGTTCTTC. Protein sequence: CASGRNDRVAYNEQFF.

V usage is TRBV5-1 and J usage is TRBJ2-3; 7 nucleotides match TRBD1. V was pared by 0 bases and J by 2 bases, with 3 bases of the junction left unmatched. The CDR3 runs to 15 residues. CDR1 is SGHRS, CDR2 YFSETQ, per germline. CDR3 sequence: CASSLDGTDTDTQYF. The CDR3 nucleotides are TGCGCCAGCAGCTTGGACGGGACAGACACAGATACGCAGTATTTT.

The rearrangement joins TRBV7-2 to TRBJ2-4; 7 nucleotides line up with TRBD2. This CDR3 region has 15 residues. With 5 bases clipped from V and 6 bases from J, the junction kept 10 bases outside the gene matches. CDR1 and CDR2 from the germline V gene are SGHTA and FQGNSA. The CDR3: CASSPSAGVGNIQYF. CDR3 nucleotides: TGTGCCAGCAGCCCGTCCGCGGGGGTGGGAAACATTCAGTACTTC. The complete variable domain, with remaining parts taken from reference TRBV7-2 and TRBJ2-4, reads GAGVSQSPSNKVTEKGKDVELRCDPISGHTALYWYRQSLGQGLEFLIYFQGNSAPDKSGLPSDRFSAERTGGSVSTLTIQRTQQEDSAVYLCASSPSAGVGNIQYFGAGTRLSVL.

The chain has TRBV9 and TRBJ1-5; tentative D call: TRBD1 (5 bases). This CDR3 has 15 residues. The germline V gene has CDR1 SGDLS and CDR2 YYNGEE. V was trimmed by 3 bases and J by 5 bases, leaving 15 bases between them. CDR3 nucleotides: TGTGCCAGCAGCGCAACGGGAGGGGTTTATCAGCCCCAGCATTTT. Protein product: CASSATGGVYQPQHF.

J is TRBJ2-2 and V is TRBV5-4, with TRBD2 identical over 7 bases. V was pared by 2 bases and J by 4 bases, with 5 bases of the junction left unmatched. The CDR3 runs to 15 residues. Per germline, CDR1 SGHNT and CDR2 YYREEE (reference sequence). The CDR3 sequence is CASSFEIAGTGELFF. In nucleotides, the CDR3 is TGTGCCAGCAGCTTTGAGATAGCGGGCACCGGGGAGCTGTTTTTT.

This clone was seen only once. The CDR3 coding sequence is TGTGCCAGCAGCCCTAAGACTAGCGGCACCGGGGAGCTGTTTTTT. This gives the protein CASSPKTSGTGELFF. The chain recombines TRBV11-3 with TRBJ2-2, with 9 bases aligning to TRBD2. After removal of 5 bases from V and 4 bases from J, the junction contained 5 bases not matched to a gene. The CDR3 has 15 amino acids. The germline CDR1 and CDR2 sequences are SGHNT and YENEEA.

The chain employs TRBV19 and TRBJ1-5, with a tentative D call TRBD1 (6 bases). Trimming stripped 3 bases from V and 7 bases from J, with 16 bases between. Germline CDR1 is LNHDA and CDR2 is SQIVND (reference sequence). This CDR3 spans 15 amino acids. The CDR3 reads CASSILGGARQPQHF. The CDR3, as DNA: TGTGCCAGTAGTATTCTTGGGGGGGCGAGACAGCCCCAGCATTTT.

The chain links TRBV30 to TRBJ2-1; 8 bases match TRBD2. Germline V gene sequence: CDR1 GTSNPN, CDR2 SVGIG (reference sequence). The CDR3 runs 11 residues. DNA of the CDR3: TGTACCGGGACTAGCTACAATGAGCAGTTCTTC. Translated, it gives CTGTSYNEQFF.

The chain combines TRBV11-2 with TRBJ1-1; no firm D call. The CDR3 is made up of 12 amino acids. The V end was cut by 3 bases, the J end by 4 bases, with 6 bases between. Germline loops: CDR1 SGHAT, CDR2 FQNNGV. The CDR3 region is CASSFSSTEAFF. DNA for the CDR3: TGTGCCAGCAGCTTTTCGTCCACTGAAGCTTTCTTT. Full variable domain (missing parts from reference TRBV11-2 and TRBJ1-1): EAGVAQSPRYKIIEKRQSVAFWCNPISGHATLYWYQQILGQGPKLLIQFQNNGVVDDSQLPKDRFSAERLKGVDSTLKIQPAKLEDSAVYLCASSFSSTEAFFGQGTRLTVV.

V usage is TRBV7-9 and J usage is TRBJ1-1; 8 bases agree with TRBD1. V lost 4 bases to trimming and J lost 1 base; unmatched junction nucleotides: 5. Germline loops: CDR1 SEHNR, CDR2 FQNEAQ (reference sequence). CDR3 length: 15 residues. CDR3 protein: CASSSPGGRNTEAFF. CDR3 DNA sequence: TGTGCCAGCAGCTCCCCAGGGGGCAGGAACACTGAAGCTTTCTTT. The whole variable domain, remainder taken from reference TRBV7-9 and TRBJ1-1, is DTGVSQNPRHKITKRGQNVTFRCDPISEHNRLYWYRQTLGQGPEFLTYFQNEAQLEKSRLLSDRFSAERPKGSFSTLEIQRTEQGDSAMYLCASSSPGGRNTEAFFGQGTRLTVV.

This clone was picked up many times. As DNA, the CDR3 is TGTGCCACCAGGGGGGGAGCCAAAAACATTCAGTACTTC. Translated, it gives CATRGGAKNIQYF. V and J are TRBV27 and TRBJ2-4, with D tentatively TRBD1 or TRBD2 (7 bases each). The length of the CDR3 is 13 residues. Germline V gene sequence: CDR1 MNHEY, CDR2 SMNVEV (reference sequence). V was cut by 10 bases and J by 0 bases, with 10 bases left in between.

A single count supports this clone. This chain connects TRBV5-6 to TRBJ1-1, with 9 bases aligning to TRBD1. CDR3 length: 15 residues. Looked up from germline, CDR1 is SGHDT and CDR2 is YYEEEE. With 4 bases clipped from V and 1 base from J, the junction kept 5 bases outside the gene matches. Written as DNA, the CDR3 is TGTGCCAGCAGCCCTCGGACAGGGGCGAACACTGAAGCTTTCTTT. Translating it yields CASSPRTGANTEAFF.

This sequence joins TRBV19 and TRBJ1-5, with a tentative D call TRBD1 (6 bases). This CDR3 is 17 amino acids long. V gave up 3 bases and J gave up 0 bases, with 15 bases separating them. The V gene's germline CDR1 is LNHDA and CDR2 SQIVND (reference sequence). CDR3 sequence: CASSMGPTGYSNQPQHF. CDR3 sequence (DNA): TGTGCCAGTAGTATGGGGCCCACAGGGTATAGCAATCAGCCCCAGCATTTT.

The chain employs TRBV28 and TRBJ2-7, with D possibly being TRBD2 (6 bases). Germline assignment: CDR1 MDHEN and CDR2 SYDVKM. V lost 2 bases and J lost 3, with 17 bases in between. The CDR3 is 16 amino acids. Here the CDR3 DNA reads TGTGCCAGCAGTTTAGGGTCAACTGGGAGGTTCTACGAGCAGTACTTC. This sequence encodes CASSLGSTGRFYEQYF.

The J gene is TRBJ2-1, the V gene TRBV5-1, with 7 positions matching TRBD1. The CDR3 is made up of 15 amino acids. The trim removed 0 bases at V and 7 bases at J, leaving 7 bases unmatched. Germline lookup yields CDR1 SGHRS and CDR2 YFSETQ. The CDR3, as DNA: TGCGCCAGCAGCTTGGACGGGACAGTAACAAATGAGCAGTTCTTC. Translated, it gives CASSLDGTVTNEQFF.

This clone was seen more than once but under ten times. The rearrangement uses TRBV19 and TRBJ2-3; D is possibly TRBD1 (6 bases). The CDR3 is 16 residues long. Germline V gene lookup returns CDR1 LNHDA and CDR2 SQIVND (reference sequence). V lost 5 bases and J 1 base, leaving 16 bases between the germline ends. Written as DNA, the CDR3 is TGTGCCAGTAGTGTCCGGGACACCATGGGCACAGATACGCAGTATTTT. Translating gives CASSVRDTMGTDTQYF. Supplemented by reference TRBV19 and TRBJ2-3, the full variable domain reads DGGITQSPKYLFRKEGQNVTLSCEQNLNHDAMYWYRQDPGQGLRLIYYSQIVNDFQKGDIAEGYSVSREKKESFPLTVTSAQKNPTAFYLCASSVRDTMGTDTQYFGPGTRLTVL.

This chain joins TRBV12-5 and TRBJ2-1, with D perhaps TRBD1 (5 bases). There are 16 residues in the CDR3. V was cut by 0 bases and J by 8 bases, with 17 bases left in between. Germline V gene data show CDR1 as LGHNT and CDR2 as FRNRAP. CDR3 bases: TGTGCTAGTGGTTTGGTATACAGGAAAGTAGGCGATGAGCAGTTCTTC. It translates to CASGLVYRKVGDEQFF. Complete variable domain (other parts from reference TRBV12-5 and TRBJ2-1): DARVTQTPRHKVTEMGQEVTMRCQPILGHNTVFWYRQTMMQGLELLAYFRNRAPLDDSGMPKDRFSAEMPDATLATLKIQPSEPRDSAVYFCASGLVYRKVGDEQFFGPGTRLTVL.

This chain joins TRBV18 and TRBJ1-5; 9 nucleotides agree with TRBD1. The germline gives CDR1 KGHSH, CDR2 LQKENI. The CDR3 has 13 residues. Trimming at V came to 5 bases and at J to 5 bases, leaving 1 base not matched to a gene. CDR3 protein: CASSRQGDQPQHF. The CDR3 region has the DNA TGTGCCAGCTCAAGACAGGGGGATCAGCCCCAGCATTTT.

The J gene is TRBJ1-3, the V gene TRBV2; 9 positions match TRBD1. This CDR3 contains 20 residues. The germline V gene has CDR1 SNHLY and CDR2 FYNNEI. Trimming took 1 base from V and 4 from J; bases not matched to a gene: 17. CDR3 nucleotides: TGTGCCAGCAGTGAAGGGGACGGGACAGGGCCATTTCGCCTCGGAAACACCATATATTTT. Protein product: CASSEGDGTGPFRLGNTIYF.

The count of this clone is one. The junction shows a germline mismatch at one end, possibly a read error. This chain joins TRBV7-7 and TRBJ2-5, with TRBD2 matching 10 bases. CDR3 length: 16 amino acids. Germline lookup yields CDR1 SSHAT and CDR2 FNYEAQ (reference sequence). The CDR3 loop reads CASSLGLAGVQETQYF. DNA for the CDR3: TGTGCTAGCAGCTTAGGGCTAGCGGGAGTCCAGGAGACCCAGTACTTC.

The CDR3: CASRPNSGSHNEQFF. As DNA, the CDR3 is TGTGCCAGCAGGCCCAATAGCGGGAGCCACAATGAGCAGTTCTTC. The chain links TRBV13 to TRBJ2-1; 9 bases fit TRBD2. Germline assignment: CDR1 PRHDT and CDR2 FYEKMQ (reference sequence). The junction had 8 bases not matched to a gene; V was cut back by 6 bases and J by 5 bases. This CDR3 has 15 amino acids.

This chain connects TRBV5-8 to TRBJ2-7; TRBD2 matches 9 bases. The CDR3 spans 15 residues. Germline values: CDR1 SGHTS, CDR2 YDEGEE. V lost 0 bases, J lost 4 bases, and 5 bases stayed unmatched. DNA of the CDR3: TGTGCCAGCAGCTTGGAACTAGCGGGTATATACGAGCAGTACTTC. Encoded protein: CASSLELAGIYEQYF.

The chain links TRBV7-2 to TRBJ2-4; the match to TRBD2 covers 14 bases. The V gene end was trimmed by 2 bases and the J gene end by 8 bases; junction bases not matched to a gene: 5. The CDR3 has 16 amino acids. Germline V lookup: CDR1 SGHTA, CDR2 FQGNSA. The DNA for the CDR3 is TGTGCCAGCAGCTTACGGGGGACTAGCGGGAGACACATTCAGTACTTC. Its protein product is CASSLRGTSGRHIQYF.

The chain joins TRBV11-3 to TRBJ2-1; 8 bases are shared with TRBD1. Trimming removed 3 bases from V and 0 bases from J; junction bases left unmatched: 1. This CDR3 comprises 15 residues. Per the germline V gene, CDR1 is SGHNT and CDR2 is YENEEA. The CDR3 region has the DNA TGTGCCAGCAGCTTCACAGGGGGCTCCTACAATGAGCAGTTCTTC. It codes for CASSFTGGSYNEQFF.

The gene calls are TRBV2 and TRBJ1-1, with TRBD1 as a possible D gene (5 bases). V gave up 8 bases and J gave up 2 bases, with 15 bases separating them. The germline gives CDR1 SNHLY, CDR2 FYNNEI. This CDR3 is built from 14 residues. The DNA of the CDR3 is TGTGCCAGCCTAGGCCAGCGGGGCAACACTGAAGCTTTCTTT. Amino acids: CASLGQRGNTEAFF.